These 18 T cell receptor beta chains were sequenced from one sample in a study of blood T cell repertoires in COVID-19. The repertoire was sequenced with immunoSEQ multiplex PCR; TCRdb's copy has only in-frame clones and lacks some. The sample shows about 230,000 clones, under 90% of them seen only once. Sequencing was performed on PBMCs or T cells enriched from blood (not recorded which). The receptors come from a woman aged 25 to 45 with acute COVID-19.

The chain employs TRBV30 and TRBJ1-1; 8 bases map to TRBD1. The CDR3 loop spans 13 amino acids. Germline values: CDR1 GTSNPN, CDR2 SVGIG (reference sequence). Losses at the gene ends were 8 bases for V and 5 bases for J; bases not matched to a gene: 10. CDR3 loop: CARTAQGVTEAFF. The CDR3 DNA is TGTGCCCGCACCGCACAGGGGGTAACTGAAGCTTTCTTT.

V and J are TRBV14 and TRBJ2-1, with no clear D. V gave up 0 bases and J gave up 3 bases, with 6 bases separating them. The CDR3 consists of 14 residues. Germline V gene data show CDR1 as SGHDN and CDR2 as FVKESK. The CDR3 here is CASSQDLSYNEQFF. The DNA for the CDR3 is TGTGCCAGCAGCCAAGATCTGAGCTACAATGAGCAGTTCTTC.

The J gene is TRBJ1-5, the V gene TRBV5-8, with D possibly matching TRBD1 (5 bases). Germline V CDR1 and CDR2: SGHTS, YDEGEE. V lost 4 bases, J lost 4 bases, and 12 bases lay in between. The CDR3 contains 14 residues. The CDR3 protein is CASSRDSRNQPQHF. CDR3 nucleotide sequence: TGTGCCAGCAGCCGGGACTCCAGAAATCAGCCCCAGCATTTT.

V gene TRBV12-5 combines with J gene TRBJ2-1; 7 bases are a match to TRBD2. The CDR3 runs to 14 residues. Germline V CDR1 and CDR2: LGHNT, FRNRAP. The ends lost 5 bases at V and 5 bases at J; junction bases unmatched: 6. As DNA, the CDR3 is TGTGCTAGTGGTGCGGGGGTTGAGAACAATGAGCAGTTCTTC. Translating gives CASGAGVENNEQFF.

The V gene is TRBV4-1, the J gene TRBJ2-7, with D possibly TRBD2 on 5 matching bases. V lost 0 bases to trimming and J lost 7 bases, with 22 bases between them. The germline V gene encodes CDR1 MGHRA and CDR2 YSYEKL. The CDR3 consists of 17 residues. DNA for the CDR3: TGCGCCAGCAGCCAAGATAGGACCCTGACTACACGCTTGGAGCAGTACTTC. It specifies CASSQDRTLTTRLEQYF.

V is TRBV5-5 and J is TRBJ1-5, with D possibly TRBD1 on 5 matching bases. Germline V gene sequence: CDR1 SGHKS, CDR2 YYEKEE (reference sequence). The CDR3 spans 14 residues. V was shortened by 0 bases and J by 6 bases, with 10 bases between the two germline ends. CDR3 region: CASSLAGYSQPQHF. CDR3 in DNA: TGTGCCAGCAGCTTGGCAGGGTATAGTCAGCCCCAGCATTTT.

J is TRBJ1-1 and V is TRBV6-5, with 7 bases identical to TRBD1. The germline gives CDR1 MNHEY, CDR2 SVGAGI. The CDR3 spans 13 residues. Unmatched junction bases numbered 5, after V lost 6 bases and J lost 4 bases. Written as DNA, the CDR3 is TGTGCCAGCAGAATCACAGGGGTCACTGAAGCTTTCTTT. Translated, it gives CASRITGVTEAFF.

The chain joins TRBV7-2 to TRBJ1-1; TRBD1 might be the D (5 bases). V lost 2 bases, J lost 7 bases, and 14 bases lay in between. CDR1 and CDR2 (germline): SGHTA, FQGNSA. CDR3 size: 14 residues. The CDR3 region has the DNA TGTGCCAGCAGCTTAAGGGACGGGGGGATTGAAGCTTTCTTT. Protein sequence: CASSLRDGGIEAFF. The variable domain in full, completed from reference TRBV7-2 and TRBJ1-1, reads GAGVSQSPSNKVTEKGKDVELRCDPISGHTALYWYRQSLGQGLEFLIYFQGNSAPDKSGLPSDRFSAERTGGSVSTLTIQRTQQEDSAVYLCASSLRDGGIEAFFGQGTRLTVV.

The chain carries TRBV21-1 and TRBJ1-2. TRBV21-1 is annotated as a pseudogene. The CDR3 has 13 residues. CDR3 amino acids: CASPLEVLYGYTF. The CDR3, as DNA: TGTGCCAGCCCTCTGGAGGTACTCTATGGCTACACCTTC.

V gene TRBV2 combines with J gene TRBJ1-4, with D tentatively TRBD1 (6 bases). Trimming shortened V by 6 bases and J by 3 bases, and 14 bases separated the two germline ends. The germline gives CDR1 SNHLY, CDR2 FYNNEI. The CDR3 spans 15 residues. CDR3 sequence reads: CASRGQGTANEKLFF. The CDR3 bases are TGTGCCAGCAGGGGCCAGGGGACGGCTAATGAAAAACTGTTTTTT.

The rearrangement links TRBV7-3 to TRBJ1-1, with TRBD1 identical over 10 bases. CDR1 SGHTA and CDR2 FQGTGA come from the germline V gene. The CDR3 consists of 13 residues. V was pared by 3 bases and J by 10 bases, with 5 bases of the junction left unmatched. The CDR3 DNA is TGTGCCAGCAGCTTCAAGGACAGGGGGTTAGCTTTCTTT. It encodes CASSFKDRGLAFF.

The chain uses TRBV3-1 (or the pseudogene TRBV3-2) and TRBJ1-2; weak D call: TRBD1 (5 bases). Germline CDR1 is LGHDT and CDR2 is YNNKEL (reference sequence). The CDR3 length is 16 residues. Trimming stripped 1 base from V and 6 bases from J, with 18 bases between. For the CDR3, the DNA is TGTGCCAGCAGCCAAGCAAGGGGTCGTCTTTGTAATGGCTACACCTTC. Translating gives CASSQARGRLCNGYTF.

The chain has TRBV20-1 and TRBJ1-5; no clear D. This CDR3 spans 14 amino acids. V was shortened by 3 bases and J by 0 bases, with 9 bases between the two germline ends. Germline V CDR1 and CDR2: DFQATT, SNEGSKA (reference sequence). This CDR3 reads CSASARNSNQPQHF. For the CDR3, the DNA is TGCAGTGCTAGTGCCAGGAATAGCAATCAGCCCCAGCATTTT.

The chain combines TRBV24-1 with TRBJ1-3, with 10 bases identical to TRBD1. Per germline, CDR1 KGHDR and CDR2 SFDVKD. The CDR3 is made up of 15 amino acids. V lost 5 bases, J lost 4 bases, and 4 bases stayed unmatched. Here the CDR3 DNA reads TGTGCCACCAGTGGGACAGGGGGTCCCGGAAACACCATATATTTT. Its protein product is CATSGTGGPGNTIYF.

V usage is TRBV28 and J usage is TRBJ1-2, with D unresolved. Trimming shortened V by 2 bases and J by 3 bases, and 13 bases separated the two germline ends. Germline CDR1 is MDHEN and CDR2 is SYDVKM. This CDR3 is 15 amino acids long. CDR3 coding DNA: TGTGCCAGCAGTTTAATGGCAGACTTTGACTATGGCTACACCTTC. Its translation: CASSLMADFDYGYTF.

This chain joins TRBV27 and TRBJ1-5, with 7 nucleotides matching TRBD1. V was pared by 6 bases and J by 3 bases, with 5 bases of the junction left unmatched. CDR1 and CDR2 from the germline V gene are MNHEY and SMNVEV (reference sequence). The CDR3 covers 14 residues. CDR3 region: CASRETGPNQPQHF. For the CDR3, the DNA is TGTGCCAGCAGAGAGACAGGGCCCAATCAGCCCCAGCATTTT.

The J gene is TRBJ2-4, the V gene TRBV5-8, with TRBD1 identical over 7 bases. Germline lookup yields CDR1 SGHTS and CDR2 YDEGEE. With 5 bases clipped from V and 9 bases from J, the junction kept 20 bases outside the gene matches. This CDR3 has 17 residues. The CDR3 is CASSYQTGLRRYGIQYF. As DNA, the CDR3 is TGTGCCAGCAGTTACCAGACAGGGCTTCGTAGGTATGGCATTCAGTACTTC.

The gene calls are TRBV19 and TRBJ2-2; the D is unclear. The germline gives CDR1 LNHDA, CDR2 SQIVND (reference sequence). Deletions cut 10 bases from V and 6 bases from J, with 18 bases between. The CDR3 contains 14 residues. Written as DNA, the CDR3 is TGTGCCACGCGAGGCGGCAGAACCCCCGGGGAGCTGTTTTTT. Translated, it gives CATRGGRTPGELFF.